The next 26 T cell receptor beta chains were all read from a single sample in a study of circulating and synovial CD4+ cells in juvenile arthritis. Measured with immunoSEQ multiplex PCR; TCRdb has only the in-frame clones, and not every one. The sample includes over 3,000 clones, 65% to 90% of them seen just once. The material sequenced was CD4+ T cells from synovial fluid. These receptors originate from a human donor with juvenile idiopathic arthritis.

The chain recombines TRBV7-2 with TRBJ2-5; 11 nucleotides match TRBD2. Looked up from germline, CDR1 is SGHTA and CDR2 is FQGNSA. Trimming cost V 2 bases and J 5 bases; bases outside gene matches: 7. The CDR3 length is 16 residues. CDR3 sequence: CASSLRLAGNKETQYF. The CDR3 nucleotides read TGTGCCAGCAGCTTAAGACTAGCGGGGAACAAGGAGACCCAGTACTTC.

This clone was seen a single time. The same CDR3 can be traced to other DNA sequences in this sample. This chain's CDR3 is CASSPGQGNSPLHF. The CDR3 nucleotides read TGTGCCAGCAGCCCGGGACAGGGTAATTCACCCCTCCACTTT. This sequence joins TRBV7-9 and TRBJ1-6, with 9 bases matching TRBD1. The V and J ends lost 5 bases and 6 bases, in that order; junction bases with no gene match: 2. Germline V gene lookup returns CDR1 SEHNR and CDR2 FQNEAQ (reference sequence). The CDR3 covers 14 residues.

The V gene is TRBV19, the J gene TRBJ2-1; 11 bases line up with TRBD2. The junction had 13 bases not matched to a gene; V was cut back by 6 bases and J by 0 bases. CDR1 and CDR2 from the germline V gene are LNHDA and SQIVND (reference sequence). This CDR3 region has 19 residues. The CDR3 coding sequence is TGTGCCAGTAGGCCGGGACAGGGAACTAGCGGGAGCTCCTACAATGAGCAGTTCTTC. Amino acid sequence: CASRPGQGTSGSSYNEQFF.

The chain joins TRBV28 to TRBJ1-2; the D is unclear. Trimming stripped 3 bases from V and 0 bases from J, with 5 bases between. This CDR3 has 13 residues. Germline CDR1 and CDR2: MDHEN and SYDVKM. The CDR3 loop reads CASSFEANYGYTF. Written as DNA, the CDR3 is TGTGCCAGCAGTTTCGAGGCTAACTATGGCTACACCTTC.

This clone was seen once. The chain is built from TRBV4-3 and TRBJ1-5; possible D gene TRBD1, 5 bases. V was clipped by 0 bases and J by 4 bases, with 10 bases between them. This CDR3 comprises 15 residues. Germline V gene data show CDR1 as LGHNA and CDR2 as YSLEER. The CDR3 nucleotides read TGCGCCAGCAGCCAAGATTCGACAGAAAATCAGCCCCAGCATTTT. This translates into CASSQDSTENQPQHF.

The chain joins TRBV28 to TRBJ2-7; tentatively, D is TRBD2 (6 bases). The V end lost 7 bases, the J end lost 2 bases, and 9 bases lay between the germline ends. From germline, CDR1 is MDHEN and CDR2 SYDVKM. This CDR3 contains 12 residues. The CDR3 sequence is CASTGRAYEQYF. The CDR3 DNA reads TGTGCCAGCACCGGGAGAGCCTACGAGCAGTACTTC.

V gene TRBV28 combines with J gene TRBJ1-2, with TRBD1 identical over 7 bases. Losses at the gene ends were 6 bases for V and 8 bases for J; bases not matched to a gene: 12. The CDR3 length is 14 residues. Looked up from germline, CDR1 is MDHEN and CDR2 is SYDVKM. The CDR3 here is CASSQPPQGSGYTF. The CDR3, as DNA: TGTGCCAGCAGCCAACCACCACAGGGGAGCGGCTACACCTTC.

The rearrangement uses TRBV7-9 and TRBJ2-6, with 9 bases matching TRBD2. CDR1 and CDR2 from the germline V gene are SEHNR and FQNEAQ (reference sequence). This CDR3 contains 18 residues. The V and J ends lost 0 bases and 0 bases, in that order; junction bases with no gene match: 3. The CDR3 DNA reads as TGTGCCAGCAGCTTAGCGCTAGCGGGGAGCTCTGGGGCCAACGTCCTGACTTTC. Protein product: CASSLALAGSSGANVLTF.

J is TRBJ1-1 and V is TRBV7-6; D remains ambiguous. The CDR3 loop spans 13 amino acids. The germline V and J ends were trimmed by 4 bases and 3 bases, with 9 bases remaining between them. Per germline, CDR1 SGHVS and CDR2 FNYEAQ. For the CDR3, the DNA is TGTGCCAGCAGCTCCGGGAGGGACACTGAAGCTTTCTTT. Amino acid sequence: CASSSGRDTEAFF.

This chain uses TRBV25-1 with TRBJ2-6, with no clear D. The germline gives CDR1 MGHDK, CDR2 SYGVNS. The CDR3 sequence is 16 residues long. The V end was cut by 1 base, the J end by 2 bases, with 9 bases between. The CDR3 nucleotides read TGTGCCAGCAGTGAATCACGTGGAGCTGGGGCCAACGTCCTGACTTTC. This translates into CASSESRGAGANVLTF.

The count of this clone is one. The CDR3 bases are TGTGCCAGCAGCCATCAGAGCGGGGGGGCCTTGGATACGCAGTATTTT. Protein sequence: CASSHQSGGALDTQYF. The chain recombines TRBV4-2 with TRBJ2-3; 10 nucleotides line up with TRBD2. Unmatched junction bases numbered 9, after V lost 3 bases and J lost 6 bases. CDR3 length: 16 amino acids. Germline CDR1 reads LGHNA; CDR2 reads YNFKEQ.

The gene calls are TRBV6-4 and TRBJ2-5, with D unresolved. The CDR3 consists of 12 residues. Germline CDR1 MRHNA, CDR2 SNTAGT. Trimming removed 4 bases at V and 2 bases at J, with 5 bases between. DNA for the CDR3: TGTGCCAGCAGTGGGAGACAAGAGACCCAGTACTTC. Encoded protein: CASSGRQETQYF.

This clone occurred once. Written as DNA, the CDR3 is TGCGCCAGCAGCTCTCATGGACAGGCAAAGAGCTCCTACAATGAGCAGTTCTTC. Its protein product is CASSSHGQAKSSYNEQFF. V is TRBV5-1 and J is TRBJ2-1; 7 positions match TRBD1. This CDR3 has 18 amino acids. With V trimmed by 3 bases and J by 0 bases, 12 bases remained unmatched. Germline CDR1 is SGHRS and CDR2 is YFSETQ. The full variable domain, its missing parts supplied by reference TRBV5-1 and TRBJ2-1, is KAGVTQTPRYLIKTRGQQVTLSCSPISGHRSVSWYQQTPGQGLQFLFEYFSETQRNKGNFPGRFSGRQFSNSRSEMNVSTLELGDSALYLCASSSHGQAKSSYNEQFFGPGTRLTVL.

The J gene is TRBJ2-3, the V gene TRBV6-4; 12 bases align to TRBD2. Germline CDR1 MRHNA, CDR2 SNTAGT. With 4 bases clipped from V and 4 bases from J, the junction kept 0 bases outside the gene matches. This CDR3 is 14 amino acids long. The CDR3 nucleotides read TGTGCCAGCAGTGCTAGCGGGGGGGCAGATACGCAGTATTTT. Amino acid sequence: CASSASGGADTQYF.

In this sample, this clone turned up once. The chain joins TRBV19 to TRBJ2-3, with 9 bases aligning to TRBD2. The trim removed 5 bases at V and 5 bases at J, leaving 26 bases unmatched. Per the germline V gene, CDR1 is LNHDA and CDR2 is SQIVND (reference sequence). This CDR3 comprises 21 residues. CDR3 region: CASSPRHTGRTAGGVGDTQYF. In DNA, the CDR3 is TGTGCCAGTAGTCCAAGGCACACAGGGAGAACAGCGGGGGGAGTGGGAGATACGCAGTATTTT.

The chain has TRBV11-3 and TRBJ2-1; 7 bases fit TRBD2. The CDR3 has 13 residues. The V and J ends lost 4 bases and 10 bases, in that order; junction bases with no gene match: 7. CDR1 is SGHNT and CDR2 is YENEEA in the germline V gene. This CDR3 reads CASSSPGGSEQFF. The CDR3, as DNA: TGTGCCAGCAGCTCCCCCGGGGGGAGCGAGCAGTTCTTC. Complete variable domain (other parts from reference TRBV11-3 and TRBJ2-1): EAGVVQSPRYKIIEKKQPVAFWCNPISGHNTLYWYLQNLGQGPELLIRYENEEAVDDSQLPKDRFSAERLKGVDSTLKIQPAELGDSAVYLCASSSPGGSEQFFGPGTRLTVL.

The chain links TRBV6-4 to TRBJ1-5; 8 positions match TRBD1. With 7 bases clipped from V and 0 bases from J, the junction kept 8 bases outside the gene matches. This CDR3 contains 16 residues. Germline V lookup: CDR1 MRHNA, CDR2 SNTAGT. In nucleotides, the CDR3 is TGTGCCAGCACCCAGACAGGGGTCTATAGCAATCAGCCCCAGCATTTT. This translates into CASTQTGVYSNQPQHF.

This clone was detected a few times. This chain links TRBV7-8 with TRBJ2-1; tentatively, D is TRBD2 (6 bases). Trimming removed 1 base at V and 15 bases at J, with 16 bases between. The CDR3 length is 13 residues. Germline-derived CDR1 and CDR2 are SGHVS and FQNEAQ. CDR3: CASSLGPGLGMFF. The CDR3 coding sequence is TGTGCCAGCAGCTTAGGACCGGGACTGGGTATGTTCTTC.

The genes are TRBV27 and TRBJ2-5, with 10 bases aligning to TRBD2. After removal of 4 bases from V and 2 bases from J, the junction contained 7 bases not matched to a gene. CDR3 length: 16 residues. The V gene's germline CDR1 is MNHEY and CDR2 SMNVEV (reference sequence). CDR3 nucleotides: TGTGCCAGCAGTTCCTTACTAGCGGGGTTTCAAGAGACCCAGTACTTC. It codes for CASSSLLAGFQETQYF.

The rearrangement uses TRBV19 and TRBJ2-7; 8 bases fit TRBD2. The CDR3 has 13 amino acids. The germline CDR1 and CDR2 sequences are LNHDA and SQIVND (reference sequence). Trimming took 5 bases from V and 6 from J; bases not matched to a gene: 6. The CDR3 DNA sequence: TGTGCCAGTAGTTTTCGGACTAGCTCCGAGCAGTACTTC. Translated: CASSFRTSSEQYF.

J is TRBJ2-7 and V is TRBV28; TRBD1 agrees at 9 bases. J lost 7 bases, V lost 5 bases, and 9 bases had no gene match. Germline CDR1 is MDHEN and CDR2 is SYDVKM. The CDR3 is 14 amino acids. The CDR3 sequence: CASSTTGGAGEQYF. The CDR3 coding sequence is TGTGCCAGCAGTACAACAGGGGGCGCGGGGGAGCAGTACTTC.

This rearrangement joins TRBV5-1 to TRBJ2-1; a weak D match, TRBD1 (5 bases). The CDR3 has 14 amino acids. Trimming cost V 2 bases and J 4 bases, with 10 bases left between them. Germline values: CDR1 SGHRS, CDR2 YFSETQ. CDR3 loop: CASSFGRGYNEQFF. For the CDR3, the DNA is TGCGCCAGCAGCTTCGGTAGGGGTTACAATGAGCAGTTCTTC. The entire variable domain, with the rest obtained from reference TRBV5-1 and TRBJ2-1, is as follows: KAGVTQTPRYLIKTRGQQVTLSCSPISGHRSVSWYQQTPGQGLQFLFEYFSETQRNKGNFPGRFSGRQFSNSRSEMNVSTLELGDSALYLCASSFGRGYNEQFFGPGTRLTVL.

This rearrangement joins TRBV6-1 to TRBJ2-2; TRBD2 matches at 11 bases. The germline V gene has CDR1 MNHNS and CDR2 SASEGT. The CDR3 is 17 amino acids. V shed 4 bases, J shed 9 bases, and the junction held 13 bases outside the gene matches. CDR3: CASSGNLAGGRPRELFF. The CDR3 nucleotides read TGTGCCAGCAGTGGAAACCTAGCGGGAGGACGGCCCCGGGAGCTGTTTTTT.

The rearrangement uses TRBV10-3 and TRBJ2-3, with 7 bases aligning to TRBD1. The CDR3 length is 14 residues. After removal of 10 bases from V and 3 bases from J, the junction contained 10 bases not matched to a gene. Germline V gene data show CDR1 as ENHRY and CDR2 as SYGVKD. CDR3 nucleotides: TGTGCCACCCGGGGCAGGGGGAGTACAGATACGCAGTATTTT. Its translation is CATRGRGSTDTQYF.

The rearrangement links TRBV7-2 to TRBJ2-5, with D possibly TRBD1 on 6 matching bases. Germline V gene sequence: CDR1 SGHTA, CDR2 FQGNSA. V lost 4 bases to trimming and J lost 1 base, with 13 bases between them. This CDR3 contains 15 residues. For the CDR3, the DNA is TGTGCCAGCAGCTCAACCTGGACAGTCCAAGAGACCCAGTACTTC. Its translation is CASSSTWTVQETQYF.

The chain carries TRBV6-5 and TRBJ2-5; 8 positions match TRBD1. The DNA end is more similar to TRBJ2-7, so the J call may be wrong. Germline V lookup: CDR1 MNHEY, CDR2 SVGAGI. This CDR3 spans 13 amino acids. CDR3 residues: CASRRTGTYEQYF. CDR3 nucleotide sequence: TGTGCCAGCAGACGGACAGGGACCTACGAGCAGTACTTC.